Shown below are 20 T cell receptor beta chains from a single sample sequenced in a study of blood T cell repertoires in COVID-19. Measured with immunoSEQ multiplex PCR; TCRdb has only the in-frame clones, and not every one. The top ten clones hold about 20% of a sample with tens of thousands of clones, approximately 80% of them seen once. What was sequenced was peripheral blood. The receptor source for this set is a human donor with active or convalescent COVID-19. The donor label of this sample is uncertain.

As concerns this clone: The sample contains more than one DNA sequence encoding this CDR3. The chain has TRBV30 and TRBJ1-1; weak D call: TRBD1 (6 bases). Trimming removed 1 base at V and 7 bases at J, with 13 bases between. The CDR3 runs to 13 residues. Germline assignment: CDR1 GTSNPN and CDR2 SVGIG (reference sequence). The DNA of the CDR3 is TGTGCCTGGAGTGCTCAACAGGGAATTGAAGCTTTCTTT. As protein: CAWSAQQGIEAFF.

V is TRBV9 and J is TRBJ1-2, with D possibly matching TRBD1 (5 bases). The germline gives CDR1 SGDLS, CDR2 YYNGEE. The CDR3 totals 17 residues. Trimming pared 4 bases from V and 1 base from J, leaving 20 bases between. As DNA, the CDR3 is TGTGCCAGCAGCTTGTCGGCCGGTGGCAGGGATAACTATGGCTACACCTTC. This sequence encodes CASSLSAGGRDNYGYTF.

The chain is built from TRBV5-1 and TRBJ1-2; tentative D call: TRBD1 (5 bases). V dropped 0 bases and J dropped 2 bases, with 11 bases sitting between them. This CDR3 contains 15 residues. CDR1 and CDR2 from the germline V gene are SGHRS and YFSETQ. CDR3: CASSLEGAGNYGYTF. For the CDR3, the DNA is TGCGCCAGCAGCTTGGAAGGTGCAGGGAACTATGGCTACACCTTC.

V gene TRBV10-3 combines with J gene TRBJ2-7; 11 bases line up with TRBD2. The CDR3 sequence is 13 residues long. The V segment lost 10 bases and the J segment 5 bases; nucleotides outside the gene matches: 7. Per germline, CDR1 ENHRY and CDR2 SYGVKD. CDR3 loop: CATLAGGSNEQYF. The CDR3, as DNA: TGTGCCACTTTAGCGGGGGGGAGTAACGAGCAGTACTTC.

The genes are TRBV7-2 and TRBJ2-7; D call uncertain. Trimming stripped 1 base from V and 9 bases from J, with 10 bases between. CDR1 SGHTA and CDR2 FQGNSA come from the germline V gene. This CDR3 spans 12 amino acids. The CDR3 region is CASSLDEARQYF. The CDR3 nucleotides read TGTGCCAGCAGCTTAGATGAGGCGAGGCAGTACTTC.

V and J are TRBV12-3 or TRBV12-4 and TRBJ1-2; TRBD1 matches 9 bases. Trimming cost V 4 bases and J 7 bases; bases outside gene matches: 4. The CDR3 is 13 residues long. The CDR3 reads CASSSDRGFGYTF. For the CDR3, the DNA is TGTGCCAGCAGTTCGGACAGGGGTTTTGGCTACACCTTC.

This sequence joins TRBV3-1 (or the pseudogene TRBV3-2) and TRBJ1-5; a possible D gene is TRBD1 (5 bases). Per germline, CDR1 LGHDT and CDR2 YNNKEL (reference sequence). The CDR3 is 15 residues long. V shed 1 base and J shed 4 bases, with 11 bases lying between them. The CDR3 DNA reads TGTGCCAGCAGCCAAGGACAGCGTAATAATCAGCCCCAGCATTTT. Protein product: CASSQGQRNNQPQHF.

V gene TRBV19 combines with J gene TRBJ2-1; 11 bases are a match to TRBD2. CDR1 and CDR2 from the germline V gene are LNHDA and SQIVND (reference sequence). This CDR3 contains 16 residues. The V and J ends lost 5 bases and 3 bases, in that order; junction bases with no gene match: 6. This CDR3 reads CASSFRGLADYNEQFF. The CDR3 DNA reads TGTGCCAGTAGTTTTAGGGGACTAGCGGACTACAATGAGCAGTTCTTC.

The genes are TRBV30 and TRBJ2-1, with D unclear. Germline CDR1 and CDR2: GTSNPN and SVGIG (reference sequence). The V end was cut by 5 bases, the J end by 0 bases, with 11 bases between. The CDR3 has 14 amino acids. DNA of the CDR3: TGTGCCTGGTCACTCCTGAGCTCCTACAATGAGCAGTTCTTC. Translation gives CAWSLLSSYNEQFF.

The gene calls are TRBV19 and TRBJ1-4; TRBD1 aligns across 7 bases. The CDR3 contains 15 residues. J was trimmed by 8 bases and V by 3 bases; bases with no gene match: 9. Germline loops: CDR1 LNHDA, CDR2 SQIVND (reference sequence). The CDR3 loop reads CASSIPAGGSEKLFF. The CDR3 nucleotides read TGTGCCAGTAGTATTCCGGCAGGGGGTTCAGAAAAACTGTTTTTT.

This chain connects TRBV14 to TRBJ2-1; 7 nucleotides line up with TRBD2. Trimming at V came to 5 bases and at J to 4 bases, leaving 11 bases not matched to a gene. The germline V gene encodes CDR1 SGHDN and CDR2 FVKESK. CDR3 size: 16 residues. For the CDR3, the DNA is TGTGCCAGCAGCTATAAAGGGGTGCGGGAGTACAATGAGCAGTTCTTC. Translating it yields CASSYKGVREYNEQFF. The variable domain in full, completed from reference TRBV14 and TRBJ2-1, reads EAGVTQFPSHSVIEKGQTVTLRCDPISGHDNLYWYRRVMGKEIKFLLHFVKESKQDESGMPNNRFLAERTGGTYSTLKVQPAELEDSGVYFCASSYKGVREYNEQFFGPGTRLTVL.

V is TRBV5-1 and J is TRBJ2-5; the D gene is possibly TRBD2 (6 bases). Germline V gene lookup returns CDR1 SGHRS and CDR2 YFSETQ. The length of the CDR3 is 17 residues. Trimming removed 4 bases from V and 0 bases from J, with 19 bases in between. The CDR3 DNA reads TGCGCCAGCAGCCCCGGACTCAGCGGGCCCTACCAAGAGACCCAGTACTTC. Translation gives CASSPGLSGPYQETQYF.

This clone was picked up many times. The V call is TRBV30, the J call TRBJ1-5; 8 nucleotides align to TRBD1. The V gene's germline CDR1 is GTSNPN and CDR2 SVGIG (reference sequence). The CDR3 length is 15 residues. J lost 8 bases, V lost 1 base, and 10 bases had no gene match. CDR3 bases: TGTGCCTGGAGTGCAGGGGGCCGCGACCTTAAGCCCCAGCATTTT. Amino acid sequence: CAWSAGGRDLKPQHF.

The rearrangement joins TRBV5-1 to TRBJ2-7; 9 positions agree with TRBD1. Germline lookup yields CDR1 SGHRS and CDR2 YFSETQ. J was trimmed by 3 bases and V by 2 bases; bases with no gene match: 6. This CDR3 spans 15 amino acids. The CDR3 coding sequence is TGCGCCAGCAGCTTCCGGGACAGGGCTATCTACGAGCAGTACTTC. Its translation: CASSFRDRAIYEQYF.

This chain uses TRBV29-1 with TRBJ1-2; D remains unclear. V gave up 3 bases and J gave up 8 bases, with 13 bases separating them. The CDR3 spans 12 residues. Germline values: CDR1 SQVTM, CDR2 ANQGSEA. CDR3 sequence reads: CSVDVYEGGYTF. Written as DNA, the CDR3 is TGCAGCGTTGACGTTTATGAGGGAGGCTACACCTTC.

The chain links TRBV24-1 to TRBJ2-1; TRBD1 matches at 9 bases. This CDR3 comprises 16 residues. V lost 3 bases, J lost 2 bases, and 4 bases stayed unmatched. Germline V lookup: CDR1 KGHDR, CDR2 SFDVKD. CDR3 region: CATSDRQGGTYNEQFF. The CDR3 coding sequence is TGTGCCACCAGTGATAGACAGGGGGGCACCTACAATGAGCAGTTCTTC.

The chain links TRBV27 to TRBJ2-1, with 8 bases fitting TRBD2. Per the germline V gene, CDR1 is MNHEY and CDR2 is SMNVEV (reference sequence). The CDR3 has 15 amino acids. V was pared by 3 bases and J by 2 bases, with 3 bases of the junction left unmatched. The CDR3 protein is CASSFEREPYNEQFF. The DNA for the CDR3 is TGTGCCAGCAGTTTTGAGCGGGAGCCCTACAATGAGCAGTTCTTC.

This clone has a single count. The genes are TRBV21-1 and TRBJ1-6; TRBD1 is the table's D call and was not checked against the DNA. TRBV21-1 is classified as a pseudogene. The CDR3 is 16 residues long. The CDR3 nucleotides read TGTGCCAGCAGCAGACTAGACAGGGGGGGAGATTCACCCCTCCACTTT. Its protein product is CASSRLDRGGDSPLHF.

The chain recombines TRBV9 with TRBJ2-5; 7 bases map to TRBD2. Trimming took 0 bases from V and 5 from J; bases not matched to a gene: 7. The CDR3 spans 15 residues. Germline values: CDR1 SGDLS, CDR2 YYNGEE. The CDR3 region has the DNA TGTGCCAGCAGCGTAGTGGGAGGGAGTGTCGAGACCCAGTACTTC. As protein: CASSVVGGSVETQYF. The full variable domain, in which reference TRBV9 and TRBJ2-5 provide the parts outside the CDR3, is DSGVTQTPKHLITATGQRVTLRCSPRSGDLSVYWYQQSLDQGLQFLIQYYNGEERAKGNILERFSAQQFPDLHSELNLSSLELGDSALYFCASSVVGGSVETQYFGPGTRLLVL.

This clone showed up just once. The chain couples TRBV27 to TRBJ2-3, with D maybe TRBD2 (6 bases). Deletions cut 7 bases from V and 0 bases from J, with 14 bases between. The CDR3 loop spans 15 amino acids. Germline loops: CDR1 MNHEY, CDR2 SMNVEV (reference sequence). CDR3 in DNA: TGTGCCAGCAATCCGGGACTCTCTAGCACAGATACGCAGTATTTT. It encodes CASNPGLSSTDTQYF.